The next 27 T cell receptor beta chains were all read from a single sample in a study of CD8+CD57+ T cells in acquired aplastic anemia. For CDR3 and TCR beta VDJ profiling, genomic DNA was the template used. Via MiXCR, TCRdb re-called the reads, giving one row per CDR3 protein. The repertoire includes 100,000 to 150,000 distinct CDR3 sequences, roughly 50% of them detected once, and around 2.3% sits in the top ten. Sequencing was carried out using sorted CD4+, CD8+, or CD8+CD57+ T cells (not recorded which) from PBMCs. These receptors all come from a human donor in good health, serving as a control.

A remark on this clonotype: Germline and junction disagree at one end, which may indicate a read error. The chain carries TRBV10-3 and TRBJ1-1; D unresolved. The CDR3 has 12 residues. Per germline, CDR1 ENHRY and CDR2 SYGVKD. CDR3 region: CAISDTAAEAFF. The DNA for the CDR3 is TGTGCCATCAGTGACACAGCCGCTGAAGCTTTCTTC.

This clonotype showed up just once. The conserved phenylalanine or tryptophan is not found at the CDR3 terminus, so this likely reflects a read error. The gene calls are TRBV20-1 and TRBJ1-1, with D possibly matching TRBD1 (6 bases). The germline CDR1 and CDR2 sequences are DFQATT and SNEGSKA (reference sequence). The CDR3 has 14 residues. This chain's CDR3 is CSAREGVLNTEAFL. DNA for the CDR3: TGCAGCGCTAGAGAGGGGGTCCTGAACACTGAAGCTTTCCTT.

The V gene is TRBV28, the J gene TRBJ1-5; the D is unclear. Germline V gives CDR1 MDHEN, CDR2 SYDVKM. V shed 6 bases and J shed 0 bases, with 9 bases lying between them. The CDR3 is made up of 14 amino acids. Here the CDR3 DNA reads TGTGCCAGCAGCCGTATGATTAGCAATCAGCCCCAGCATTTT. Its translation: CASSRMISNQPQHF.

The chain couples TRBV20-1 to TRBJ2-3; D is undetermined. This CDR3 is 15 amino acids long. Trimming took off 0 bases at V and 0 bases at J, with 10 bases between the two ends. Germline V gene sequence: CDR1 DFQATT, CDR2 SNEGSKA (reference sequence). The CDR3 DNA reads as TGCAGTGCTAGAGATTCGCGGCAGAGCACAGATACGCAGTATTTT. Its translation is CSARDSRQSTDTQYF.

This rearrangement joins TRBV19 to TRBJ2-3, with D hard to call. Germline values: CDR1 LNHDA, CDR2 SQIVND (reference sequence). This CDR3 contains 12 residues. V was trimmed by 8 bases and J by 4 bases, leaving 10 bases between them. The CDR3 DNA is TGTGCCAGTTTAGAGTTACCAGATACGCAGTATTTT. Protein: CASLELPDTQYF.

The chain employs TRBV2 and TRBJ1-2, with 7 nucleotides matching TRBD1. CDR1 SNHLY and CDR2 FYNNEI come from the germline V gene. The CDR3 spans 14 residues. J lost 5 bases, V lost 5 bases, and 8 bases had no gene match. The CDR3 is CASSKTGTVYGYTF. CDR3 in DNA: TGTGCCAGCAGTAAGACCGGGACAGTATATGGCTACACCTTC.

The chain has TRBV15 and TRBJ2-3; TRBD2 matches 11 bases. CDR3 length: 17 residues. Germline V lookup: CDR1 LNHNV, CDR2 YYDKDF (reference sequence). The V and J ends lost 5 bases and 0 bases, in that order; junction bases with no gene match: 7. CDR3 in amino acids: CATSDSGGASSTDTQYF. The CDR3 DNA reads as TGTGCCACCAGCGATAGCGGGGGGGCTTCCAGCACAGATACGCAGTATTTT.

V and J are TRBV10-3 and TRBJ1-6; D might be TRBD1 (5 bases). Looked up from germline, CDR1 is ENHRY and CDR2 is SYGVKD. V was shortened by 6 bases and J by 6 bases, with 15 bases between the two germline ends. The CDR3 runs to 15 residues. CDR3 in DNA: TGTGCCATCAGCGAAAGGACACATTCTAATTCACCCCTCCACTTT. Its protein product is CAISERTHSNSPLHF.

The chain is built from TRBV2 and TRBJ1-2, with a tentative D call TRBD1 (5 bases). CDR3 length: 11 residues. Looked up from germline, CDR1 is SNHLY and CDR2 is FYNNEI. With 8 bases removed from V and 3 bases from J, the gap between germline ends came to 7 bases. CDR3 nucleotides: TGTGCCAGCGGGACCGACTATGGCTACACCTTC. It encodes CASGTDYGYTF.

This sequence joins TRBV2 and TRBJ2-3, with no clear D. This CDR3 region has 13 residues. Looked up from germline, CDR1 is SNHLY and CDR2 is FYNNEI. V was shortened by 4 bases and J by 2 bases, with 7 bases between the two germline ends. The CDR3 sequence is CASSGEHTDTQYF. The CDR3 DNA is TGTGCCAGCAGTGGAGAACACACAGATACGCAGTATTTT.

The rearrangement links TRBV10-3 to TRBJ1-3, with a tentative D call TRBD1 (6 bases). Trimming removed 5 bases from V and 0 bases from J, with 11 bases in between. The CDR3 runs 15 residues. Per germline, CDR1 ENHRY and CDR2 SYGVKD. The CDR3 coding sequence is TGTGCCATCAGTAAACAGGGAGGCTCTGGAAACACCATATATTTT. This sequence encodes CAISKQGGSGNTIYF.

This clonotype was counted many times. The V and J genes are TRBV5-1 and TRBJ2-4; 14 bases map to TRBD2. The CDR3 loop spans 19 amino acids. Germline V gene sequence: CDR1 SGHRS, CDR2 YFSETQ. V lost 5 bases to trimming and J lost 1 base; unmatched junction nucleotides: 11. The chain's CDR3 is CASRGETSGGVGAKNIQYF. In DNA form, the CDR3 reads TGCGCCAGCAGAGGAGAGACTAGCGGGGGGGTAGGGGCCAAAAACATTCAGTACTTC.

The genes are TRBV6-2 or TRBV6-3 and TRBJ1-1; D is unclear. V lost 2 bases to trimming and J lost 3 bases, with 22 bases between them. Per the germline V gene, CDR1 is MNHEY and CDR2 is SVGEGT. The CDR3 covers 18 residues. CDR3 nucleotides: TGTGCCAGCAGTTACACGTTCGAGAGTGTTAAGTTGTACACTGAAGCTTTCTTT. Translated: CASSYTFESVKLYTEAFF.

This clonotype was counted at least ten times. The rearrangement uses TRBV6-2 or TRBV6-3 and TRBJ1-1; D gene unclear. Germline assignment: CDR1 MNHEY and CDR2 SVGEGT. The CDR3 extends over 13 amino acids. The ends were cut back, 2 bases at V and 0 bases at J, with 4 bases in the middle. The CDR3 DNA is TGTGCCAGCAGTTACAGAGTGAACACTGAAGCTTTCTTT. It codes for CASSYRVNTEAFF.

There are many counts of this clonotype. The V call is TRBV6-1, the J call TRBJ2-1; tentative D call: TRBD1 (5 bases). The germline V and J ends were trimmed by 5 bases and 6 bases, with 11 bases remaining between them. The V gene's germline CDR1 is MNHNS and CDR2 SASEGT. CDR3 size: 13 residues. The CDR3: CASSPWQGNEQFF. The CDR3, as DNA: TGTGCCAGCAGTCCCTGGCAGGGCAATGAGCAGTTCTTC.

The gene calls are TRBV29-1 and TRBJ2-7, with D unresolved. V lost 7 bases, J lost 3 bases, and 13 bases lay in between. From germline, CDR1 is SQVTM and CDR2 ANQGSEA. The CDR3 sequence is 12 residues long. CDR3 protein: CSGTAGNYEQYF. The CDR3 DNA reads TGCAGCGGGACGGCCGGCAACTACGAGCAGTACTTC.

Concerning this clonotype itself: An end of the junction differs from the germline gene, which may be a read error. The chain couples TRBV7-8 to TRBJ2-5; possibly TRBD2 for D (5 bases). The CDR3 contains 16 residues. Germline V gene data show CDR1 as SGHVS and CDR2 as FQNEAQ. The CDR3 DNA reads TGTGCCAGCAGCTTAAGGCTTGAGGGCCACCAAGGGACCCAGTACTTC. As protein: CASSLRLEGHQGTQYF.

The rearrangement uses TRBV5-1 and TRBJ2-7; D call uncertain. Germline V CDR1 and CDR2: SGHRS, YFSETQ. The germline V and J ends were trimmed by 0 bases and 0 bases, with 13 bases remaining between them. The CDR3 is made up of 16 amino acids. The CDR3 sequence is CASSLAFGWSSYEQYF. DNA of the CDR3: TGCGCCAGCAGCTTGGCCTTCGGTTGGAGCTCCTACGAGCAGTACTTC.

The chain links TRBV11-1 to TRBJ2-2; D gene unclear. The V and J ends lost 1 base and 3 bases respectively, with 15 bases between them. There are 17 residues in the CDR3. The V gene's germline CDR1 is SGHAT and CDR2 FQDESV (reference sequence). The CDR3 sequence: CASSLVFGSRDTGELFF. The CDR3 nucleotides are TGTGCCAGCAGCTTAGTTTTCGGCAGTCGAGACACCGGGGAGCTGTTTTTT.

Turning to this clonotype: A much larger clone lies a single base off, so this may be a read error. This chain joins TRBV30 and TRBJ2-5; D not resolved. CDR1 is GTSNPN, CDR2 SVGIG, per germline (reference sequence). V was cut by 1 base and J by 3 bases, with 12 bases left in between. This CDR3 contains 14 residues. CDR3 residues: CAWSGLVGEETQYF. CDR3 nucleotides: TGTGCCTGGAGTGGGCTAGTAGGTGAAGAGACCCAGTACTTC.

Only a few counts were recorded for this clonotype. The chain joins TRBV2 to TRBJ1-3; the D is unclear. Germline-derived CDR1 and CDR2 are SNHLY and FYNNEI. Trimming took 2 bases from V and 11 from J, leaving 7 bases between them. This CDR3 spans 11 amino acids. CDR3 nucleotide sequence: TGTGCCAGCAGTGAATACGAACCCATATATTTT. This encodes CASSEYEPIYF. The full variable domain, with the rest looked up from reference TRBV2 and TRBJ1-3, is EPEVTQTPSHQVTQMGQEVILRCVPISNHLYFYWYRQILGQKVEFLVSFYNNEISEKSEIFDDQFSVERPDGSNFTLKIRSTKLEDSAMYFCASSEYEPIYFGEGSWLTVV.

This clonotype came up many times. The rearrangement joins TRBV20-1 to TRBJ2-1, with D uncertain. The length of the CDR3 is 16 residues. The germline CDR1 and CDR2 sequences are DFQATT and SNEGSKA (reference sequence). Trimming left V 6 bases short and J 4 bases short, with 22 bases between. The CDR3 here is CSATDPGETVYNEQFF. CDR3 sequence (DNA): TGCAGTGCGACCGACCCCGGCGAGACGGTATACAATGAGCAGTTCTTC.

The chain employs TRBV7-6 and TRBJ1-4; 7 bases agree with TRBD1. Looked up from germline, CDR1 is SGHVS and CDR2 is FNYEAQ. The CDR3 is 15 residues long. After removal of 2 bases from V and 4 bases from J, the junction contained 4 bases not matched to a gene. The CDR3 region is CASSLTGQNNEKLFF. Here the CDR3 DNA reads TGTGCCAGCAGCTTAACGGGACAGAATAATGAAAAACTGTTTTTT. Combining the CDR3 with reference TRBV7-6 and TRBJ1-4 gives the whole variable domain GAGVSQSPRYKVTKRGQDVALRCDPISGHVSLYWYRQALGQGPEFLTYFNYEAQQDKSGLPNDRFSAERPEGSISTLTIQRTEQRDSAMYRCASSLTGQNNEKLFFGSGTQLSVL.

For this clonotype: Because the CDR3's place on the DNA is in doubt, the DNA is left out and the CDR3 is given as listed by TCRdb. The chain recombines TRBV11-2 with TRBJ2-7; TRBD2 was called by the table and not checked on the DNA. The CDR3 region is 19 residues in length, termini included. CDR1 is SGHAT and CDR2 is FQNNGV in the germline V gene. CDR3 residues: CASSFYICSTPRGGEEQYF.

The chain uses TRBV3-1 and TRBJ2-5, with TRBD2 matching over 9 bases. The CDR3 spans 19 residues. CDR1 is LGHDT and CDR2 is YNNKEL in the germline V gene (reference sequence). V lost 2 bases to trimming and J lost 5 bases; unmatched junction nucleotides: 18. DNA of the CDR3: TGTGCCAGCAGCCAAACCAGGCCAGGGCGAGCGGGGGGACGTGAGACCCAGTACTTC. It is translated as CASSQTRPGRAGGRETQYF.

This clonotype was observed at least ten times. The chain recombines TRBV5-1 with TRBJ1-2; the match to TRBD1 covers 7 bases. The V gene end was trimmed by 4 bases and the J gene end by 3 bases; junction bases not matched to a gene: 6. The CDR3 has 14 amino acids. Germline assignment: CDR1 SGHRS and CDR2 YFSETQ. As DNA, the CDR3 is TGCGCCAGCAGCGGCGGACAGGAGCACTATGGCTACACCTTC. As protein: CASSGGQEHYGYTF.

This clonotype was seen many times. This chain joins TRBV19 and TRBJ2-6; a possible D gene is TRBD2 (5 bases). This CDR3 region has 16 residues. V lost 2 bases and J 1 base, leaving 9 bases between the germline ends. The V gene's germline CDR1 is LNHDA and CDR2 SQIVND (reference sequence). The CDR3 spells CASSIPGGSGANVLTF. DNA for the CDR3: TGTGCCAGTAGTATACCCGGAGGATCTGGGGCCAACGTCCTGACTTTC.